The T cell receptor beta chain described here comes from a study of identical twins. Study outcomes and limitations: Potential partial confounding of zero-insertion analyses by invariant MAIT and iNKT cells was noted.

This clonotype was detected ten times or more. No antigen is known for it. Germline values: CDR1 DFQATT, CDR2 SNEGSKA (reference sequence). The germline V and J ends were trimmed by 0 bases and 2 bases, with 14 bases remaining between them. The CDR3 has 15 amino acids. MiXCR, run by TCRdb on the 5' RACE reads, gives a single entry per CDR3 protein. The sample holds approximately 690,000 distinct CDR3 sequences; roughly 6% are singletons and the top ten take roughly 1.6%. Sequenced sample: naive T cells sorted from blood. This receptor was obtained from a man between 18 and 35 years old in good health. This rearrangement joins TRBV20-1 to TRBJ2-7; tentatively, D is TRBD1 (6 bases). The CDR3 protein is CSAREPKGGPYEQYF. The CDR3 bases are TGCAGTGCTAGAGAGCCCAAAGGGGGACCCTACGAGCAGTACTTC.